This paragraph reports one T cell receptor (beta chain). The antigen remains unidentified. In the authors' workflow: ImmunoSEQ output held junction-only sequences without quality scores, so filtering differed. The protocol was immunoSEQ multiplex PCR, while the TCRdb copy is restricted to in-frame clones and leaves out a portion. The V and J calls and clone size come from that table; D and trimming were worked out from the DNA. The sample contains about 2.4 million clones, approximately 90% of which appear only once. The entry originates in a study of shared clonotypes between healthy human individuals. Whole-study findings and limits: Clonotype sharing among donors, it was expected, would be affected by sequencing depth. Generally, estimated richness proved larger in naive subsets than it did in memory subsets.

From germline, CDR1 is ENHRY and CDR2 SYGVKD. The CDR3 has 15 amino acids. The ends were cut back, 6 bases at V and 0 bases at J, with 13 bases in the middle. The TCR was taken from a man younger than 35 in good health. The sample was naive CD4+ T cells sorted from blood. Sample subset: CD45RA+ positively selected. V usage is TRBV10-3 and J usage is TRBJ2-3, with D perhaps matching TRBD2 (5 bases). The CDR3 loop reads CAIREVTRSTDTQYF. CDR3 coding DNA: TGTGCCATCAGGGAAGTAACTAGAAGCACAGATACGCAGTATTTT.